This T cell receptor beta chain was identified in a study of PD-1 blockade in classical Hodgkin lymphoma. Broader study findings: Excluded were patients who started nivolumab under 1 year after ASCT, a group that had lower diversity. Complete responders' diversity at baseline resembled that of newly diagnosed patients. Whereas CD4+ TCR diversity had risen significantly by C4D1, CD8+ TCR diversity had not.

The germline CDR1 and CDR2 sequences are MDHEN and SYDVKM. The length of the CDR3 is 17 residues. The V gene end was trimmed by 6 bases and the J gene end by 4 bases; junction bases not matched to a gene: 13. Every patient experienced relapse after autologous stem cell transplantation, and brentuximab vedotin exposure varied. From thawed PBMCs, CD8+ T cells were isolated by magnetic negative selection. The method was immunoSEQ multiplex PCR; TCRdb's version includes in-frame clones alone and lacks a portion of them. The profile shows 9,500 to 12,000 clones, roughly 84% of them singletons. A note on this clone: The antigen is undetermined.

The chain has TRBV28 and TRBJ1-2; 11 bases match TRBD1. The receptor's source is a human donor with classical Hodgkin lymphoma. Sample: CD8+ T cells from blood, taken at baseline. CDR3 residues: CASSPPGQGGRVYGYTF. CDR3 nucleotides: TGTGCCAGCAGCCCCCCGGGACAGGGGGGTCGGGTCTATGGCTACACCTTC.